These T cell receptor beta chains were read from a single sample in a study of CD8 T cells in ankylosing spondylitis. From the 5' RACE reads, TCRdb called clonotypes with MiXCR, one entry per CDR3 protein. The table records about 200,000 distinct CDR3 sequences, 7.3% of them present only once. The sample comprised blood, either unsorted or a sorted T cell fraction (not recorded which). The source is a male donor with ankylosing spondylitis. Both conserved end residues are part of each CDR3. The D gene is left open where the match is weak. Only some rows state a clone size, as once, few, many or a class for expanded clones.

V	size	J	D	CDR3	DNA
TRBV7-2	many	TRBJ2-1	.	CASSFWTSYNEQFF	TGTGCCAGCAGCTTTTGGACTTCCTACAATGAGCAGTTCTTC
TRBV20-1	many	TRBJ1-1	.	CSAEDSTMNTEAFF	TGCAGTGCTGAGGACAGTACCATGAACACTGAAGCTTTCTTT
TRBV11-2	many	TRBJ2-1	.	CASSLTLIGASYNEQFF	TGTGCCAGCAGCTTAACCCTCATCGGGGCCTCCTACAATGAGCAGTTCTTC
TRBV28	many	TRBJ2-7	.	CASSHSPGPYEQYF	TGTGCCAGCAGCCATTCCCCGGGACCGTACGAGCAGTACTTC
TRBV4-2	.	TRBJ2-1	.	CASSQVRVSYNEQFF	TGTGCCAGCAGCCAAGTGAGGGTCTCCTACAATGAGCAGTTCTTC
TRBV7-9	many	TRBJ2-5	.	CASSYPEGGIRETQYF	TGTGCCAGCAGCTACCCCGAGGGTGGCATCAGGGAGACCCAGTACTTC
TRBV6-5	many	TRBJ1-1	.	CASSYSMAVNTEAFF	TGTGCCAGCAGTTACTCGATGGCAGTTAACACTGAAGCTTTCTTT
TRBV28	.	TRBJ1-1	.	CASSFTRDWSEAFF	TGTGCCAGCAGTTTTACGAGGGATTGGTCTGAAGCTTTCTTT
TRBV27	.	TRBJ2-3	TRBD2	CASSHSGGASDTQYF	TGTGCCAGCAGCCATAGCGGGGGGGCTTCAGATACGCAGTATTTT
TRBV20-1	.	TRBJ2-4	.	CSARAGHGYF	TGCAGTGCTAGAGCTGGACATGGGTACTTC
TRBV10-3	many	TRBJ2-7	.	CAISSASTVSYEQYF	TGTGCCATCAGCTCTGCTTCGACAGTCTCCTACGAGCAGTACTTC
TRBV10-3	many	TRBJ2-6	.	CAISERGSGANVLTF	TGTGCCATCAGTGAGCGGGGCTCTGGGGCCAACGTCCTGACTTTC
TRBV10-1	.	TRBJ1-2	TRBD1	CASSWDRNYGYTF	TGCGCCAGCAGTTGGGACAGGAACTATGGCTACACCTTC
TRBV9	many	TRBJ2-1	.	CASSLNGALLNEQFF	TGTGCCAGCAGCTTAAACGGGGCCCTATTGAATGAGCAGTTCTTC
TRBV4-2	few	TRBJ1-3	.	CASSLGTAVDSGNTIYF	TGTGCCAGCAGCCTTGGGACGGCCGTTGACTCTGGAAACACCATATATTTT
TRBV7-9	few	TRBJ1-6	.	CASSWGPRGALHF	TGTGCCAGCAGCTGGGGACCTCGGGGAGCCCTCCACTTT
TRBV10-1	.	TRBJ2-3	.	CASSESRLRAGENTDTQYF	TGCGCCAGCAGTGAGTCAAGGCTTCGAGCGGGTGAGAACACAGATACGCAGTATTTT
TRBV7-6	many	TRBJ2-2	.	CAITKLAENTGELFF	TGTGCCATCACCAAACTAGCAGAGAACACCGGGGAGCTGTTTTTT
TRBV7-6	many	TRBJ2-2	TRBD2	CASSFRGGVTGELFF	TGTGCCAGCAGCTTCCGCGGGGGGGTCACCGGGGAGCTGTTTTTT
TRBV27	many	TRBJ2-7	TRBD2	CASSLLGLGGEQYF	TGTGCCAGCAGTTTACTGGGACTAGGGGGCGAGCAGTACTTC
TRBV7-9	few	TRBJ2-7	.	CASSLLRYEQYF	TGTGCCAGCAGCTTGTTACGGTACGAGCAGTACTTC
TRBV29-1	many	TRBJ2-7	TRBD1	CSASGTGGSYEQYF	TGCAGCGCCTCAGGGACAGGGGGCTCCTACGAGCAGTACTTC
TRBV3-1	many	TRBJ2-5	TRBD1	CASSHFRQGHQETQYF	TGTGCCAGCAGCCATTTCCGACAGGGCCACCAAGAGACCCAGTACTTC
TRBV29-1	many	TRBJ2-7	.	CSVEDTYEQYF	TGCAGCGTTGAAGACACCTACGAGCAGTACTTC
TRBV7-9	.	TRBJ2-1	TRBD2	CASSRGTSGSEIDEQFF	TGTGCCAGCAGCCGCGGGACTAGCGGGAGTGAAATCGATGAGCAGTTCTTC
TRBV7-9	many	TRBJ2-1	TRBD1	CASSSRTGVKNEQFF	TGTGCCAGCAGCTCCCGGACAGGGGTAAAGAATGAGCAGTTCTTC
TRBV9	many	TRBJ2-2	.	CASSVGNGELFF	TGTGCCAGCAGCGTAGGAAACGGGGAGCTGTTTTTT
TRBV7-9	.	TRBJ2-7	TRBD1	CASSQVHGTGIDEQYF	TGTGCCAGCAGTCAAGTTCACGGGACAGGGATTGACGAGCAGTACTTC
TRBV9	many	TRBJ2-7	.	CASSGPGQAEEQYF	TGTGCCAGCAGCGGACCCGGGCAGGCGGAGGAGCAGTACTTC
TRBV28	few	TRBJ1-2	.	CASSPPDITDVNYGYTF	TGTGCCAGCAGTCCCCCTGACATAACGGATGTGAACTATGGCTACACCTTC
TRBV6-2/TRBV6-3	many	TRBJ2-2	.	CASSYLDSFGELFF	TGTGCCAGCAGTTACTTGGACAGCTTCGGGGAGCTGTTTTTT
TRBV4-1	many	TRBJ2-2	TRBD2	CASSLRQRGSFGELFF	TGCGCCAGCAGCCTCAGACAGCGCGGGAGTTTCGGGGAGCTGTTTTTT
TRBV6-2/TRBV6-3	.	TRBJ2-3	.	CASSYPLDVQDTQYF	TGTGCCAGCAGTTACCCACTAGATGTTCAAGATACGCAGTATTTT
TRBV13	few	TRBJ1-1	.	CASSIRQKNTEAFF	TGTGCCAGCAGCATCCGACAGAAGAACACTGAAGCTTTCTTT
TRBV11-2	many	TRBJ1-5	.	CASSFGQGLNQPQHF	TGTGCCAGCAGCTTTGGGCAGGGATTAAATCAGCCCCAGCATTTT
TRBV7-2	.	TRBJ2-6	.	CASSKGGGLGANVLTF	TGTGCCAGCAGTAAAGGGGGGGGGCTTGGGGCCAACGTCCTGACTTTC
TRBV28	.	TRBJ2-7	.	CASSSPQGLIYEQYF	TGTGCCAGCAGTTCACCACAGGGATTGATCTACGAGCAGTACTTC
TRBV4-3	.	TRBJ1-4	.	CASSLNRDRNEKLFF	TGCGCCAGCAGCCTTAACAGGGATAGGAATGAAAAACTGTTTTTT
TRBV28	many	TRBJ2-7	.	CASSLEGFPYEQYF	TGTGCCAGCAGTCTGGAGGGATTCCCCTACGAGCAGTACTTC
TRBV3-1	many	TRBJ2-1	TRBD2	CASSPVGLAGNEQFF	TGTGCCAGCAGCCCCGTGGGACTAGCAGGCAATGAGCAGTTCTTC
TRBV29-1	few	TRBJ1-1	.	CSVEAENTEAFF	TGCAGCGTTGAAGCGGAGAACACTGAAGCTTTCTTT
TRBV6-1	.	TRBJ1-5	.	CASSTFRTEQHQPQHF	TGTGCCAGCAGTACATTTCGGACAGAGCAGCATCAGCCCCAGCATTTT
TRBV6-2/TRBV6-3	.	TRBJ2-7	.	CASSYRMPSYEQYF	TGTGCCAGCAGTTACAGGATGCCATCCTACGAGCAGTACTTC
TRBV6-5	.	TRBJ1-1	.	CAAGGNTEAFF	TGTGCCGCTGGGGGGAACACTGAAGCTTTCTTT
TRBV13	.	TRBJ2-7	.	CASRPGGLEEQYF	TGTGCCAGCAGGCCAGGAGGTCTTGAGGAGCAGTACTTC
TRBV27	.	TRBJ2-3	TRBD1	CASSLLYVGRGPTDTQYF	TGTGCCAGCAGTCTACTCTACGTTGGCAGGGGGCCCACAGATACGCAGTATTTT
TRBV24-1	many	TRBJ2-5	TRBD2	CATSARGGKWGQETQYF	TGTGCCACCAGTGCCCGCGGGGGGAAATGGGGACAAGAGACCCAGTACTTC
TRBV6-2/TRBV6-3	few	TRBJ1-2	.	CASSYSTSAVGYTF	TGTGCCAGCAGTTACTCGACCAGTGCGGTCGGCTACACCTTC
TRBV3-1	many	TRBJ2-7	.	CASVSGYEQYF	TGTGCCAGCGTGTCAGGCTACGAGCAGTACTTC
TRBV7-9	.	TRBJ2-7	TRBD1	CASSPGLGQGFYEQYF	TGTGCCAGCAGCCCTGGGTTGGGACAGGGATTCTACGAGCAGTACTTC
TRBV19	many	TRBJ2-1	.	CASALRGNEQFF	TGTGCCAGTGCCTTGAGGGGTAATGAGCAGTTCTTC
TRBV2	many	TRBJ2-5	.	CASSELVVGETQYF	TGTGCCAGCAGTGAACTAGTGGTCGGAGAGACCCAGTACTTC
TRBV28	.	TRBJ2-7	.	CASSNLGLDYEQYF	TGTGCCAGCAGTAACTTGGGACTGGACTACGAGCAGTACTTC
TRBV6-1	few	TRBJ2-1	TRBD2	CASSRPTSGGASYNEQFF	TGTGCCAGCAGCCGACCGACTAGCGGGGGGGCCTCCTACAATGAGCAGTTCTTC
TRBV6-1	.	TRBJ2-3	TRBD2	CASPRAGPTDTQYF	TGTGCCAGCCCCCGAGCGGGGCCCACAGATACGCAGTATTTT
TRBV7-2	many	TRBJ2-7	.	CASSPRGHKEGIYEQYF	TGTGCCAGCAGCCCCAGAGGGCACAAGGAGGGGATCTACGAGCAGTACTTC
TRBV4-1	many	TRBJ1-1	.	CASSFPGYAEAFF	TGCGCCAGCAGCTTTCCAGGGTACGCTGAAGCTTTCTTT
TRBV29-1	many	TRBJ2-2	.	CSVVAGNTGELFF	TGCAGCGTTGTGGCAGGAAACACCGGGGAGCTGTTTTTT
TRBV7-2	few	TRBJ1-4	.	CASSLNRVEKLFF	TGTGCCAGCAGCTTGAACAGGGTTGAAAAACTGTTTTTT